This T cell receptor (beta chain) was observed in a study of shared clonotypes between healthy human individuals. A roughly 200 ng quantity of DNA, some 30,000 T cell genomes, went into the sorted-subset replicate PCRs. The table came from immunoSEQ multiplex PCR; TCRdb's copy has only in-frame clones and leaves some out. Of about 2.4 million clones listed, just over 90% were seen once; the top ten hold 0.13% to 0.15%. Note on this clone: Its antigen is undetermined.

V was clipped by 1 base and J by 7 bases, with 11 bases between them. Germline values: CDR1 KGHSH, CDR2 LQKENI. CDR3 size: 13 residues. Study outcomes and limitations: Non-shared clonotypes had lower generation probabilities than clonotypes shared by all four sorted-subset donors.

The V gene is TRBV18, the J gene TRBJ2-7; D uncertain. Sequenced input: naive CD4+ T cells sorted from blood. Regarding subset: CD45RA+ positively selected. The TCR comes from a man between 18 and 35 years old in good health. This CDR3 reads CASSPRFETEQYF. For the CDR3, the DNA is TGTGCCAGCTCACCACGTTTCGAGACTGAGCAGTACTTC.